A selection of T cell receptor beta chains follows, all from one sample in a study of blood T cell repertoires in COVID-19. The method was immunoSEQ multiplex PCR; TCRdb's version includes in-frame clones alone and lacks a portion of them. Among roughly 39,000 clones, about 90% were seen once, and the ten largest hold approximately 25%. The sample was peripheral blood. These receptors came from a man in his fifties or sixties with active or convalescent COVID-19. The CDR3 runs from the conserved cysteine through the conserved F or W. D genes are given only for firm matches. Part of the rows lack a size; the others show once, few, many or a class for expanded clones.

D gene	V gene	clone size	J gene	CDR3 protein	CDR3 DNA
TRBD1	TRBV7-2	-	TRBJ2-1	CASRNRGWNEQFF	TGTGCCAGCAGAAACAGGGGTTGGAATGAGCAGTTCTTC
-	TRBV10-2	-	TRBJ2-6	CASSRVIGGAGANVLTF	TGCGCCAGCAGCCGTGTTATAGGGGGAGCCGGGGCCAACGTCCTGACTTTC
-	TRBV9	-	TRBJ2-3	CASSNNWGADTQYF	TGTGCCAGCAGCAACAACTGGGGAGCAGATACGCAGTATTTT
TRBD1	TRBV28	-	TRBJ1-5	CASSFYRGEQPQHF	TGTGCCAGCAGTTTTTACAGGGGGGAACAGCCCCAGCATTTT
TRBD2	TRBV7-9	-	TRBJ2-1	CASSLGSLRLAGTYEQFF	TGTGCCAGCAGCTTAGGGTCGCTACGACTAGCGGGAACATATGAGCAGTTCTTC
-	TRBV5-4	-	TRBJ2-1	CASSSGSQRRNEQFF	TGTGCCAGCAGCTCGGGGTCACAGCGGAGAAATGAGCAGTTCTTC
-	TRBV6-6	few	TRBJ2-2	CASIRGANTGELFF	TGTGCCAGCATCAGGGGCGCGAACACCGGGGAGCTGTTTTTT
-	TRBV19	-	TRBJ1-3	CASSINGAFSGNTIYF	TGTGCCAGTAGTATTAATGGAGCGTTTTCTGGAAACACCATATATTTT
TRBD2	TRBV5-1	-	TRBJ2-1	CASSLAGGNEQFF	TGCGCCAGCAGCTTGGCGGGAGGGAATGAGCAGTTCTTC
-	TRBV9	-	TRBJ2-1	CASSVGGVSANEQFF	TGTGCCAGCAGCGTAGGGGGAGTGTCCGCCAATGAGCAGTTCTTC
-	TRBV5-1	-	TRBJ1-6	CASSFQSNSPLHF	TGCGCCAGCAGTTTCCAGTCCAATTCACCCCTCCACTTT
-	TRBV24-1	-	TRBJ2-6	CATSDLPESGANVLTF	TGTGCCACCAGTGATTTGCCCGAGTCTGGGGCCAACGTCCTGACTTTC
TRBD1	TRBV19	-	TRBJ1-6	CASSRGTGGSPLHF	TGTGCCAGTAGCCGCGGGACAGGGGGTTCACCCCTCCACTTT
TRBD1	TRBV28	-	TRBJ1-5	CASSEGQGNQPQHF	TGTGCCAGCAGTGAGGGACAGGGGAATCAGCCCCAGCATTTT
-	TRBV3-1/TRBV3-2	once	TRBJ1-3	CASSQVSFSGNTIYF	TGTGCCAGCAGCCAAGTATCTTTCTCTGGAAACACCATATATTTT
TRBD1	TRBV29-1	-	TRBJ2-1	CSVSGTGLVNEQFF	TGCAGCGTTTCCGGGACAGGCCTTGTTAATGAGCAGTTCTTC
-	TRBV5-1	-	TRBJ1-4	CASRVSGNNEKLFF	TGCGCCAGCAGGGTGTCGGGGAATAATGAAAAACTGTTTTTT
-	TRBV2	-	TRBJ1-5	CASSPLLGGVGNQPQHF	TGTGCCAGCAGCCCTCTGCTGGGGGGAGTAGGCAATCAGCCCCAGCATTTT
-	TRBV6-5	-	TRBJ1-5	CASSSDINQPQHF	TGTGCCAGCAGCTCCGACATCAATCAGCCCCAGCATTTT
-	TRBV18	-	TRBJ1-1	CASSLLGGNTEAFF	TGTGCCAGCTCACTGTTAGGAGGGAACACTGAAGCTTTCTTT
TRBD2	TRBV5-6	-	TRBJ2-5	CASSIIATGTSGETQYF	TGTGCCAGCAGCATAATCGCGACCGGGACTAGCGGAGAGACCCAGTACTTC